These T cell receptor beta chains were read from a single sample in a study of blood T cells in healthy people across ages. MiXCR was run by TCRdb on the 5' RACE reads, yielding one entry per CDR3 protein. The sample lists 1,800,000 or so distinct CDR3 sequences; 30% to 40% were seen once. The sequencing sample was made of blood. These TCRs come from a human donor in good health. Both conserved end residues are part of each CDR3. The D gene is left open where the match is weak. Clone sizes are given selectively: once, few, many, or a class where the clone is expanded.

D,V,J,size,CDR3,DNA
TRBD1,TRBV7-9,TRBJ2-7,few,CASSLSTGKNLYEQYF,TGTGCCAGCAGCTTATCGACAGGGAAAAATCTCTACGAGCAGTACTTC
TRBD1,TRBV28,TRBJ2-7,few,CASSRPTGVYEQYF,TGTGCCAGCAGCCGACCAACAGGGGTCTACGAGCAGTACTTC
NA,TRBV20-1,TRBJ2-1,NA,CSARGAAGDTYNEQFF,TGCAGTGCTAGGGGGGCAGCGGGTGATACCTACAATGAGCAGTTCTTC
NA,TRBV5-1,TRBJ1-2,few,CASSLAEQANYGYTF,TGCGCCAGCAGCTTGGCCGAGCAAGCGAACTATGGCTACACCTTC
NA,TRBV6-2/TRBV6-3,TRBJ2-7,NA,CASSYSNLPYYEQYF,TGTGCCAGCAGTTACTCGAATCTACCCTACTACGAGCAGTACTTC
NA,TRBV5-1,TRBJ2-7,NA,CASSADSLGREQYF,TGCGCCAGCAGCGCCGACTCTCTCGGCCGCGAGCAGTACTTC
NA,TRBV27,TRBJ2-3,NA,CASTQKGVRTDTQYF,TGTGCCAGCACTCAAAAGGGGGTTCGGACAGATACGCAGTATTTT
NA,TRBV13,TRBJ2-1,NA,CASSRRGGNEQFF,TGTGCCAGCAGCCGTCGTGGCGGCAATGAGCAGTTCTTC
NA,TRBV24-1,TRBJ2-7,NA,CATSEPGMGTNEQYF,TGTGCCACCAGTGAGCCCGGAATGGGAACCAACGAGCAGTACTTC
TRBD1,TRBV27,TRBJ2-1,NA,CASSLAPGQGNNEQFF,TGTGCCAGCAGTTTGGCGCCGGGACAGGGGAACAATGAGCAGTTCTTC
NA,TRBV12-3/TRBV12-4,TRBJ1-5,NA,CASSLLVQPQHF,TGTGCCAGCAGTTTACTAGTACAGCCCCAGCATTTT
TRBD1,TRBV29-1,TRBJ2-7,NA,CSVEPGQGGPPYEQYF,TGCAGCGTTGAGCCGGGACAGGGTGGTCCTCCCTACGAGCAGTACTTC
TRBD2,TRBV9,TRBJ2-3,NA,CASSVASGGPSGTQYF,TGTGCCAGCAGCGTTGCTAGCGGGGGACCTTCCGGTACGCAGTATTTT
TRBD2,TRBV29-1,TRBJ2-3,many,CSVFSGDADTQYF,TGCAGCGTTTTTAGCGGGGACGCAGATACGCAGTATTTT
TRBD2,TRBV7-2,TRBJ2-3,NA,CASRPTSATDAQYF,TGTGCCAGCAGGCCTACTAGCGCGACAGATGCGCAGTATTTT
TRBD2,TRBV19,TRBJ2-1,NA,CASSIAGGGFEQFF,TGTGCCAGTAGTATAGCGGGGGGGGGCTTTGAGCAGTTCTTC
NA,TRBV2,TRBJ2-1,NA,CASSVGSGAYNEQFF,TGTGCCAGCAGTGTGGGTTCCGGGGCCTACAATGAGCAGTTCTTC
NA,TRBV27,TRBJ1-5,NA,CASSLGDGSNQPQHF,TGTGCCAGCAGTTTAGGGGATGGAAGCAATCAGCCCCAGCATTTT
NA,TRBV12-3/TRBV12-4,TRBJ1-1,few,CASRQGNMNTEAFF,TGTGCCAGCAGGCAGGGAAACATGAACACTGAAGCTTTCTTT
TRBD1,TRBV9,TRBJ2-2,few,CASSLTGMAGELFF,TGTGCCAGCAGCTTGACAGGGATGGCCGGGGAGCTGTTTTTT
NA,TRBV10-3,TRBJ1-2,NA,CAVRESGEKGSTF,TGTGCCGTCAGGGAGTCGGGTGAGAAGGGCTCCACCTTC
TRBD2,TRBV28,TRBJ2-7,NA,CASSFVAGGPGEQYF,TGTGCCAGCAGTTTTGTAGCGGGGGGGCCGGGCGAGCAGTACTTC
NA,TRBV4-3,TRBJ1-4,once,CASSQDVQQINEKLFF,TGCGCCAGCAGCCAAGATGTTCAACAAATTAATGAAAAACTGTTTTTT
NA,TRBV6-5,TRBJ2-3,few,CASADVNTQYF,TGTGCCAGCGCCGATGTAAATACGCAGTATTTT
TRBD2,TRBV7-9,TRBJ2-5,few,CASSRTSSPGETQYF,TGTGCCAGCAGCCGGACTAGCTCACCGGGGGAGACCCAGTACTTC
NA,TRBV20-1,TRBJ1-1,NA,CSASRDTTTEAFF,TGCAGTGCTAGCCGCGACACTACCACTGAAGCTTTCTTT
TRBD1,TRBV15,TRBJ2-1,NA,CATSYKQGNEQFF,TGTGCCACCAGCTACAAACAGGGGAATGAGCAGTTCTTC
NA,TRBV12-3/TRBV12-4,TRBJ2-3,NA,CASSPVGGRTDTQYF,TGTGCCAGCAGCCCGGTAGGGGGGCGCACAGATACGCAGTATTTT